The sequence of this TCR beta chain was determined in a study of PD-L1 blockade in urothelial cancer (dated by TCRdb to 2016 to 2017). Regarding the study in general: Every patient began therapy around 2014 and was given atezolizumab 1,200 mg intravenously every 3 weeks. About 85% of the 29 patients were males with bladder-origin urothelial cancer, and about 65% of the roughly 30 reported a prior smoking history. An ECOG performance status of 0 or 1 was recorded for the patients, and 0 to 3 prior chemotherapy regimens had been received by the patients. Blood samples were analyzed at two time points: 3 weeks after treatment start (second dose) and 6 weeks after treatment start. A median of roughly 140,000 T cells and approximately 83,000 unique TCRs was obtained from blood samples, and a median clonality of approximately 0.08 was observed. The study, an exploratory multi-omic analysis, examined somatic, immune and clinical correlates of response to PD-L1 blockade with atezolizumab in urothelial cancer. Pretreatment tumor samples and matched peripheral blood, collected serially before and after atezolizumab treatment, underwent TCR sequencing. Progression-free survival longer than 6 months counted as durable clinical benefit, and TCR features were additionally tested against both progression-free and overall survival. In the same patients, whole exome sequencing and RNA sequencing of pretreatment tumors were performed in addition to TCR sequencing. Durable clinical benefit was achieved by nine patients but not by the remaining 20. Approximately 30 patients had pretreatment blood TCR-seq, some 24 had at least one posttreatment blood collection, and some 24 had tumor TCR-seq.

Read against the paper, the sample's time point label means: pretreatment peripheral blood. The cohort included 25 to 30 patients with locally advanced or metastatic urothelial carcinoma who were treated at Memorial Sloan Kettering on a trial protocol. Peripheral blood mononuclear cells were collected pretreatment and during treatment, with between 1 and 8 total time points obtained per patient. The Qiagen DNeasy Blood extraction kit was used to purify genomic DNA from total PBMCs and tumor samples. PBMCs were collected pretreatment and during treatment, and were isolated and stored as previously described. This clone was observed a single time. Its antigen is unknown. Per-nucleotide qualities are absent, and no much larger clonotype sits a single base away. Overall results and qualifications from the work: Small sample size (n ≈ 27) and many exploratory analyses mean the results are intended to be hypothesis-generating. Patients with durable benefit showed greater expansion of tumor-associated TCR clones in peripheral blood 3 weeks after starting treatment (n of about 22, p = 0.022). A pretreatment peripheral blood TCR clonality below the median was linked to improved progression-free and overall survival.

The CDR3, from cysteine to phenylalanine, totals 17 residues. The sequence is cut down to CDR3 DNA, 51 bases in frame from base 1. The germline V gene gives CDR1 as SGDLS and CDR2 as YYNGEE. V ends up 0 bases short and J 4 bases short, with an unmatched junction base count of 8. Each PCR received spiked-in synthetic TCR analog templates so that absolute template abundance could be estimated from read counts. The immunoSEQ assay was used to amplify TCRbeta CDR3 regions from genomic DNA with bias-controlled V and J gene primers. Sequencing of rearranged TCRbeta segments was performed at approximately 20X coverage. On the authors' methods: Sequencing errors were corrected by clustering, and CDR3s were annotated against IMGT so that V, D and J genes could be assigned. Out-of-frame and stop-codon sequences were excluded, and only productive TCRbeta rearrangements were used in downstream analyses. Clonality was calculated as one minus the Shannon entropy normalized by the log of the number of unique productive sequences. Clones differing between time points or between blood and tumor were identified using Fisher's exact test with Benjamini-Hochberg correction, with an adjusted p below 0.01 applied as the threshold. The table was pulled from immuneACCESS by TCRdb, which kept in-frame rearrangements only. Such tables lose some clones; where checked, under half of the loss comes from unresolved V genes, and the rest has no known cause. That table gives V, J and clone size, and the DNA gave D and trimming. In this sample the table shows tens of thousands of clones, around 84% of which occur a single time. The ten largest clones add up to around 2% of the sample.

The chain links TRBV9 with TRBJ2-1; TRBD2 lines up with 9 middle nucleotides. The source material was PBMCs, sampled around atezolizumab (anti-PD-L1) treatment. The source is a man aged 55-75 years with urothelial cancer. The CDR3 protein sequence reads: CASSVVAAGGPYNEQFF. In nucleotide form, the sequence is TGTGCCAGCAGCGTAGTTGCAGCGGGGGGCCCTTACAATGAGCAGTTCTTC.